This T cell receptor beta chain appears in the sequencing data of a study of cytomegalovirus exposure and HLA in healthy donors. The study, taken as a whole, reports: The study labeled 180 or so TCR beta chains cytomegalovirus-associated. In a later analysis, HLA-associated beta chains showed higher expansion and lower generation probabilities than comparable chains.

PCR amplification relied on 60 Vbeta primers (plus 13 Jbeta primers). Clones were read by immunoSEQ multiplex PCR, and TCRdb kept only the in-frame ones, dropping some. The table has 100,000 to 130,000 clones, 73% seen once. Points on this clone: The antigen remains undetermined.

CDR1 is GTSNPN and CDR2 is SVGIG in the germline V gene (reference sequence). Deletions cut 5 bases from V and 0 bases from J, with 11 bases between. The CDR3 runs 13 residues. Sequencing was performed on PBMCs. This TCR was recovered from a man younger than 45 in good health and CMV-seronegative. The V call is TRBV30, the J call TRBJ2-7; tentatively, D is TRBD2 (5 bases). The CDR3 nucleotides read TGTGCCTGGGGGAGCGGAAGCTCCTACGAGCAGTACTTC. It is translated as CAWGSGSSYEQYF.